One sample yielded the 12 T cell receptor beta chains listed below, sequenced in a study of cytomegalovirus exposure and HLA in healthy donors (dated by TCRdb to the late 2010s). Preparation of the library involved the immunoSEQ multiplex PCR assay. For the multiplex PCR, a mixture combining 60 forward primers for TCR Vbeta segments and 13 reverse primers for TCR Jbeta segments was used. Held by TCRdb, this immuneACCESS table contains in-frame sequences only and omits some clones. Under half of the omission traces to an unresolved V gene where checked; the cause of the rest is unknown. The sample yields some 98,000 clones; about 81% were counted once. Roughly 1.4% of the sample lies in the top ten. The source material was PBMCs. The receptors come from a man between 35 and 55 years old in good health and CMV-seronegative.

This clone showed up just a few times. The CDR3 DNA follows: TGTGCCAGCTCATCGAGGCCAGGGACTAGCGGGGGGGCAAATGAGCAGTTCTTC. This sequence encodes CASSSRPGTSGGANEQFF. The chain carries TRBV18 and TRBJ2-1; 16 bases line up with TRBD2. Per the germline V gene, CDR1 is KGHSH and CDR2 is LQKENI. V was pared by 5 bases and J by 7 bases, with 11 bases of the junction left unmatched. CDR3 length equals 18 residues.

This chain uses TRBV7-9 with TRBJ2-1; 9 nucleotides line up with TRBD1. Trimming at V came to 5 bases and at J to 10 bases, leaving 15 bases not matched to a gene. The CDR3 length is 16 residues. CDR1 and CDR2 from the germline V gene are SEHNR and FQNEAQ (reference sequence). The CDR3, as DNA: TGTGCCAGCAGCACGTTAGGGGGGGGACAGGGTGGCGAGCAGTTCTTC. Translating gives CASSTLGGGQGGEQFF. Combining the CDR3 with reference TRBV7-9 and TRBJ2-1 gives the whole variable domain DTGVSQNPRHKITKRGQNVTFRCDPISEHNRLYWYRQTLGQGPEFLTYFQNEAQLEKSRLLSDRFSAERPKGSFSTLEIQRTEQGDSAMYLCASSTLGGGQGGEQFFGPGTRLTVL.

The CDR3 DNA follows: TGTGCCAGCAGTTACTCGAGGAGGACTTTCTTT. Translating gives CASSYSRRTFF. The chain is built from TRBV6-5 and TRBJ1-1; D ambiguous. V was pared by 0 bases and J by 12 bases, with 8 bases between. CDR1 and CDR2 (germline): MNHEY, SVGAGI. The CDR3 extends over 11 amino acids.

The V and J genes are TRBV9 and TRBJ2-7, with D possibly TRBD1 on 5 matching bases. This CDR3 region has 14 residues. The germline gives CDR1 SGDLS, CDR2 YYNGEE. With 0 bases removed from V and 2 bases from J, the gap between germline ends came to 9 bases. CDR3 sequence reads: CASSVVPGPYEQYF. The CDR3 coding sequence is TGTGCCAGCAGCGTAGTTCCAGGGCCCTACGAGCAGTACTTC.

V usage is TRBV7-2 and J usage is TRBJ1-3, with D unresolved. Germline CDR1 reads SGHTA; CDR2 reads FQGNSA. The CDR3 has 15 amino acids. The V end was cut by 2 bases, the J end by 4 bases, with 12 bases between. DNA for the CDR3: TGTGCCAGCAGCTTAAATCCGCGGTTGGGAAACACCATATATTTT. Translation gives CASSLNPRLGNTIYF.

This sequence joins TRBV7-2 and TRBJ1-3; 7 positions match TRBD1. Germline V gene sequence: CDR1 SGHTA, CDR2 FQGNSA. The ends lost 5 bases at V and 3 bases at J; junction bases unmatched: 10. CDR3 length equals 16 residues. The CDR3 DNA reads as TGTGCCAGCAGCCCTAGATTGGACAGGATTGGAAACACCATATATTTT. This gives the protein CASSPRLDRIGNTIYF. Using reference TRBV7-2 and TRBJ1-3 for the parts outside the CDR3, the full variable domain is GAGVSQSPSNKVTEKGKDVELRCDPISGHTALYWYRQSLGQGLEFLIYFQGNSAPDKSGLPSDRFSAERTGGSVSTLTIQRTQQEDSAVYLCASSPRLDRIGNTIYFGEGSWLTVV.

J is TRBJ2-7 and V is TRBV11-2; 7 bases match TRBD1. The CDR3 sequence is 15 residues long. CDR1 and CDR2 (germline): SGHAT, FQNNGV. V gave up 6 bases and J gave up 2 bases; unmatched junction bases: 10. The CDR3 is CASRLRQGPPYEQYF. CDR3 coding DNA: TGTGCCAGCAGGTTAAGACAGGGACCACCCTACGAGCAGTACTTC.

V and J are TRBV15 and TRBJ2-7; tentatively, D is TRBD1 (5 bases). Trimming removed 9 bases at V and 7 bases at J, with 22 bases between. The germline V gene has CDR1 LNHNV and CDR2 YYDKDF (reference sequence). This CDR3 is built from 14 residues. The chain's CDR3 is CATSQAPQGREQYF. CDR3 sequence (DNA): TGTGCCACGTCGCAGGCCCCCCAGGGTAGGGAGCAGTACTTC.

This clone has a handful of counts. The chain is built from TRBV9 and TRBJ1-5; no reliable D call. The germline CDR1 and CDR2 sequences are SGDLS and YYNGEE. The CDR3 length is 15 residues. The germline V and J ends were trimmed by 0 bases and 3 bases, with 10 bases remaining between them. The CDR3 bases are TGTGCCAGCAGCGTAGGAGGTTTAGTCAATCAGCCCCAGCATTTT. Translating it yields CASSVGGLVNQPQHF.

The chain employs TRBV5-1 and TRBJ1-6; 9 bases line up with TRBD1. This CDR3 is 16 amino acids long. Germline CDR1 is SGHRS and CDR2 is YFSETQ. The V segment lost 4 bases and the J segment 9 bases; nucleotides outside the gene matches: 11. CDR3 sequence reads: CASSAEGQGTFSPLHF. CDR3 nucleotides: TGCGCCAGCAGCGCCGAGGGACAGGGTACGTTTTCACCCCTCCACTTT.

The chain has TRBV6-1 and TRBJ1-1, with TRBD1 as a possible D gene (6 bases). Looked up from germline, CDR1 is MNHNS and CDR2 is SASEGT. The CDR3 sequence is 15 residues long. V was shortened by 5 bases and J by 6 bases, with 19 bases between the two germline ends. The CDR3 loop reads CASSSPGHSVAEAFF. CDR3 in DNA: TGTGCCAGCAGTTCGCCGGGACACAGCGTTGCTGAAGCTTTCTTT.

This chain uses TRBV2 with TRBJ2-5, with 8 bases identical to TRBD2. Germline CDR1 SNHLY, CDR2 FYNNEI. The CDR3 is 13 residues long. The junction had 3 bases not matched to a gene; V was cut back by 4 bases and J by 5 bases. This chain's CDR3 is CASSAGLVETQYF. The DNA for the CDR3 is TGTGCCAGCAGTGCGGGACTAGTGGAGACCCAGTACTTC.